A selection of T cell receptor beta chains follows, all from one sample in a study of cytomegalovirus exposure and HLA in healthy donors. Repertoires were generated with immunoSEQ multiplex PCR, while TCRdb's copy carries only in-frame clones and drops some. The table shows about 34,000 clones, with approximately 87% occurring only once. The material sequenced was PBMCs. The source is a boy between 10 and 17 years old in good health and CMV-seronegative. Each CDR3 is given with its conserved first and last residue. The D gene is left open where the match is weak. Clone size is given for some rows only: seen once, a few or many times, or a class if the clone is expanded.

v_call	j_call	clone_size	d_call	cdr3_aa	cdr3_nt
TRBV7-9	TRBJ2-7	NA	TRBD2	CASRGGGTYEQYF	TGTGCCAGCCGCGGGGGGGGAACCTACGAGCAGTACTTC
TRBV5-5	TRBJ2-5	NA	NA	CASSLLRQAGGETQYF	TGTGCCAGCAGCTTGTTAAGACAGGCGGGTGGAGAGACCCAGTACTTC
TRBV6-6	TRBJ1-2	NA	TRBD1	CASSYSDREVHGYTF	TGTGCCAGCAGTTACTCGGACAGGGAAGTACATGGCTACACCTTC
TRBV6-5	TRBJ2-3	NA	NA	CASSKDRDTQYF	TGTGCCAGCAGTAAAGACAGAGATACGCAGTATTTT
TRBV2	TRBJ1-2	few	TRBD1	CARRTGGYTF	TGTGCCAGAAGGACAGGAGGCTACACCTTC
TRBV14	TRBJ1-2	NA	TRBD1	CASSPGTGSCGYTF	TGTGCCAGCAGCCCCGGGACAGGGAGTTGTGGCTACACCTTC
TRBV4-3	TRBJ2-1	NA	NA	CASSPSLSVGTYNEQFF	TGCGCCAGCAGCCCCTCCCTGTCGGTGGGCACCTACAATGAGCAGTTCTTC
TRBV7-2	TRBJ2-7	NA	NA	CASSLGQTGYEQYF	TGTGCCAGCAGCTTAGGACAGACCGGCTACGAGCAGTACTTC
TRBV6-1	TRBJ2-6	NA	NA	CASSEEGAGANVLTF	TGTGCCAGCAGTGAAGAGGGGGCTGGGGCCAACGTCCTGACTTTC
TRBV6-4	TRBJ1-1	NA	TRBD1	CASSDPDRGLKRTEAFF	TGTGCCAGCAGTGACCCAGACAGGGGGCTTAAGAGGACTGAAGCTTTCTTT
TRBV9	TRBJ2-1	NA	NA	CASSEWQGISNEQFF	TGTGCCAGCAGCGAATGGCAGGGGATCAGTAATGAGCAGTTCTTC
TRBV6-1	TRBJ2-7	NA	NA	CASSDRTVKSYEQYF	TGTGCCAGCAGTGACCGGACAGTGAAAAGCTACGAGCAGTACTTC
TRBV9	TRBJ2-2	once	TRBD2	CASRGGTVTGELFF	TGTGCCAGTCGCGGGGGAACTGTCACCGGGGAGCTGTTTTTT
TRBV5-4	TRBJ2-3	NA	TRBD2	CASSRLAGYDTQYF	TGTGCCAGCAGCCGACTAGCGGGGTATGATACGCAGTATTTT
TRBV4-1	TRBJ2-4	NA	NA	CASSHPGGGGTKNIQYF	TGCGCCAGCAGCCACCCCGGGGGCGGGGGCACCAAAAACATTCAGTACTTC
TRBV11-2	TRBJ2-3	NA	TRBD2	CASSFGRTSGAADTQYF	TGTGCCAGCAGCTTTGGGAGGACTAGCGGGGCTGCAGATACGCAGTATTTT
TRBV4-2	TRBJ2-1	NA	TRBD2	CASSHPAGGQNEQFF	TGTGCCAGCAGCCATCCAGCGGGAGGGCAAAATGAGCAGTTCTTC
TRBV5-6	TRBJ1-2	NA	TRBD1	CASREMGQVYYGYTF	TGTGCCAGCAGGGAAATGGGACAGGTTTACTATGGCTACACCTTC
TRBV13	TRBJ2-7	NA	TRBD2	CASSITSGSNPYEQYF	TGTGCCAGCAGCATCACTAGCGGGTCAAATCCCTACGAGCAGTACTTC
TRBV7-9	TRBJ1-6	NA	NA	CASSFEEGSKNSPLHF	TGTGCCAGCAGCTTCGAAGAAGGGAGCAAGAATTCACCCCTCCACTTT